The 23 T cell receptor beta chains in this list originate from one sample, sequenced in a study of response to subunit inactivated influenza vaccine. MiXCR, applied by TCRdb to the RT-PCR reads, yields one record per CDR3 protein. The sample lists some 850,000 distinct CDR3 sequences; approximately 17% were seen once. Sequences were derived from PBMCs from blood, sampled more than 4 days after vaccination. These receptor sequences come from a man aged 50 to 60 who received an inactivated influenza vaccine.

This clonotype was recorded many times. The J gene is TRBJ2-5, the V gene TRBV12-3 or TRBV12-4; maybe TRBD1 (6 bases). CDR3 length: 13 amino acids. V was shortened by 7 bases and J by 2 bases, with 11 bases between the two germline ends. CDR3 in amino acids: CASTLQGQETQYF. As DNA, the CDR3 is TGTGCCAGCACCCTACAGGGACAAGAGACCCAGTACTTC.

The chain has TRBV6-2 or TRBV6-3 and TRBJ1-1; TRBD1 might be the D (6 bases). Trimming pared 0 bases from V and 3 bases from J, leaving 14 bases between. Germline loops: CDR1 MNHEY, CDR2 SVGEGT. The CDR3 contains 16 residues. CDR3 protein: CASSYSTWGRDTEAFF. DNA of the CDR3: TGTGCCAGCAGTTACTCGACTTGGGGGCGAGACACTGAAGCTTTCTTT.

The rearrangement links TRBV6-2 or TRBV6-3 to TRBJ1-5; 8 nucleotides match TRBD1. V gave up 5 bases and J gave up 9 bases; unmatched junction bases: 6. CDR3 size: 13 residues. In germline, CDR1 is MNHEY, CDR2 SVGEGT. The CDR3: CASSGQGLPPQHF. In DNA, the CDR3 is TGTGCCAGCAGTGGACAGGGATTGCCGCCCCAGCATTTT.

The V and J genes are TRBV6-2 or TRBV6-3 and TRBJ2-4; no firm D call. Trimming took off 7 bases at V and 7 bases at J, with 17 bases between the two ends. Germline CDR1 and CDR2: MNHEY and SVGEGT. This CDR3 is built from 14 residues. The CDR3 DNA follows: TGTGCCAGCACCCCTCTTAACGGACCGAACATTCAGTACTTC. As protein: CASTPLNGPNIQYF.

This clonotype has a handful of counts. The genes are TRBV12-5 and TRBJ2-1, with TRBD1 matching 9 bases. V lost 3 bases and J lost 8; bases outside the gene matches: 5. Germline CDR1 is LGHNT and CDR2 is FRNRAP. The CDR3 is made up of 14 amino acids. The CDR3 loop is CASGFGQGRDEQFF. Here the CDR3 DNA reads TGTGCTAGTGGTTTCGGACAGGGGCGGGATGAGCAGTTCTTC.

This clonotype ranks as medium-sized. The CDR3: CASSPPGNEQFF. In DNA form, the CDR3 reads TGTGCCAGCAGCCCCCCAGGCAATGAGCAGTTCTTC. This chain joins TRBV18 and TRBJ2-1; no clear D. V was pared by 8 bases and J by 6 bases, with 11 bases between. The CDR3 is 12 amino acids. Germline values: CDR1 KGHSH, CDR2 LQKENI.

This clonotype has at least ten counts. The chain carries TRBV12-3 or TRBV12-4 and TRBJ2-7; D is ambiguous. CDR3 length equals 12 residues. V lost 3 bases to trimming and J lost 3 bases, with 6 bases between them. The CDR3 nucleotides read TGTGCCAGCAGTTTCGTCGGCTACGAGCAGTACTTC. Protein sequence: CASSFVGYEQYF.

Only a few counts were recorded for this clonotype. V usage is TRBV24-1 and J usage is TRBJ2-6, with TRBD1 matching 7 bases. The CDR3 contains 16 residues. CDR1 is KGHDR and CDR2 is SFDVKD in the germline V gene. V trimming: 4 bases; J trimming: 2 bases; junction bases outside the gene matches: 4. The chain's CDR3 is CATSDPTGPGANVLTF. DNA of the CDR3: TGTGCCACCAGTGACCCGACAGGGCCTGGGGCCAACGTCCTGACTTTC.

The table lists this clonotype with many counts. V usage is TRBV29-1 and J usage is TRBJ2-1; TRBD2 matches at 11 bases. Germline loops: CDR1 SQVTM, CDR2 ANQGSEA. CDR3 length: 15 residues. The V segment lost 6 bases and the J segment 3 bases; nucleotides outside the gene matches: 7. CDR3 nucleotide sequence: TGCAGCGTCCCAACTAGCGGGGGTTTCTACAATGAGCAGTTCTTC. Protein: CSVPTSGGFYNEQFF.

The chain combines TRBV11-2 with TRBJ2-2; 8 bases fit TRBD2. Germline CDR1 SGHAT, CDR2 FQNNGV. The CDR3 is 17 residues long. J lost 5 bases, V lost 4 bases, and 12 bases had no gene match. The DNA of the CDR3 is TGTGCCAGCAGCTACGCCGCCCAGGCGGGAGGAACCGGGGAGCTGTTTTTT. Protein: CASSYAAQAGGTGELFF.

This clonotype was seen repeatedly, ten times or more. This chain uses TRBV4-3 with TRBJ2-7; D gene unclear. Trimming cost V 0 bases and J 0 bases, with 6 bases left between them. The germline V gene has CDR1 LGHNA and CDR2 YSLEER. CDR3 size: 14 residues. The CDR3: CASSQDGTSYEQYF. The CDR3 bases are TGCGCCAGCAGCCAAGACGGTACCTCCTACGAGCAGTACTTC.

This clonotype was found a few times. V usage is TRBV6-5 and J usage is TRBJ2-5; no firm D call. CDR1 MNHEY and CDR2 SVGAGI come from the germline V gene. V lost 2 bases to trimming and J lost 5 bases, with 9 bases between them. The CDR3 is 13 residues long. The CDR3 is CASSYNIGETQYF. CDR3 DNA: TGTGCCAGCAGTTACAATATAGGGGAGACCCAGTACTTC.

The sample holds a few counts of this clonotype. The chain has TRBV7-2 and TRBJ2-5; TRBD2 agrees at 12 bases. Losses at the gene ends were 2 bases for V and 5 bases for J; bases not matched to a gene: 6. This CDR3 region has 16 residues. Germline assignment: CDR1 SGHTA and CDR2 FQGNSA. The CDR3 DNA reads as TGTGCCAGCAGCTTAAGACTAGCGGGAGTAAGGGAGACCCAGTACTTC. Protein product: CASSLRLAGVRETQYF.

J is TRBJ2-3 and V is TRBV6-2 or TRBV6-3; 9 bases match TRBD2. Germline-derived CDR1 and CDR2 are MNHEY and SVGEGT. This CDR3 has 15 amino acids. Losses at the gene ends were 7 bases for V and 5 bases for J; bases not matched to a gene: 10. CDR3 coding DNA: TGTGCCAGCACGGCGCCTAGCGGGGTGAGAGATACGCAGTATTTT. Translated, it gives CASTAPSGVRDTQYF.

This sequence joins TRBV6-2 or TRBV6-3 and TRBJ2-1; possible D gene TRBD1, 5 bases. The germline gives CDR1 MNHEY, CDR2 SVGEGT. CDR3 size: 15 residues. V lost 6 bases, J lost 5 bases, and 17 bases lay in between. DNA for the CDR3: TGTGCCAGCAGCCCTGACAGATTAATCGACAATGAGCAGTTCTTC. Its translation is CASSPDRLIDNEQFF.

This clonotype was counted a few times. The V gene is TRBV10-3, the J gene TRBJ2-2, with D tentatively TRBD1 (6 bases). The length of the CDR3 is 15 residues. V was clipped by 3 bases and J by 1 base, with 9 bases between them. Germline CDR1 is ENHRY and CDR2 is SYGVKD. The DNA for the CDR3 is TGTGCCATCAGTGAAACGGGACAGAACACCGGGGAGCTGTTTTTT. Its translation is CAISETGQNTGELFF.

This clonotype was detected ten times or more. The chain is built from TRBV20-1 and TRBJ2-7; TRBD2 is a possible D gene (5 bases). From germline, CDR1 is DFQATT and CDR2 SNEGSKA (reference sequence). This CDR3 contains 13 residues. V dropped 3 bases and J dropped 1 base, with 10 bases sitting between them. The CDR3 region has the DNA TGCAGTGCTAGGGAAGCGGTATCCTACGAGCAGTACTTC. Protein sequence: CSAREAVSYEQYF.

This chain uses TRBV24-1 with TRBJ2-2, with 8 positions matching TRBD2. CDR3 size: 16 residues. The ends lost 7 bases at V and 4 bases at J; junction bases unmatched: 10. In germline, CDR1 is KGHDR, CDR2 SFDVKD. The CDR3 spells CATSGGLGATTGELFF. In DNA form, the CDR3 reads TGTGCCACCAGCGGGGGACTAGGAGCGACCACCGGGGAGCTGTTTTTT.

The table lists this clonotype with a few counts. This chain links TRBV29-1 with TRBJ1-1; 7 bases fit TRBD1. The CDR3 has 14 amino acids. V shed 7 bases and J 4 bases; nucleotides not matched to a gene: 12. Looked up from germline, CDR1 is SQVTM and CDR2 is ANQGSEA. CDR3 region: CSAGTEGWITEAFF. DNA of the CDR3: TGCAGCGCTGGGACAGAGGGGTGGATCACTGAAGCTTTCTTT. The full variable domain, in which reference TRBV29-1 and TRBJ1-1 provide the parts outside the CDR3, is SAVISQKPSRDICQRGTSLTIQCQVDSQVTMMFWYRQQPGQSLTLIATANQGSEATYESGFVIDKFPISRPNLTFSTLTVSNMSPEDSSIYLCSAGTEGWITEAFFGQGTRLTVV.

This chain joins TRBV12-3 or TRBV12-4 and TRBJ2-3; 9 bases fit TRBD2. This CDR3 region has 20 residues. After removal of 5 bases from V and 0 bases from J, the junction contained 18 bases not matched to a gene. This CDR3 reads CASSPVRQREDSLSTDTQYF. The CDR3 region has the DNA TGTGCCAGCAGTCCAGTTCGCCAGCGGGAGGACTCCCTCAGCACAGATACGCAGTATTTT.

The chain combines TRBV28 with TRBJ1-4; D is ambiguous. Trimming removed 2 bases at V and 3 bases at J, with 7 bases between. Per germline, CDR1 MDHEN and CDR2 SYDVKM. The CDR3 is made up of 14 amino acids. DNA of the CDR3: TGTGCCAGCAGTTTAGAACAGCCTAATGAAAAACTGTTTTTT. Residues: CASSLEQPNEKLFF.

This clonotype was seen a handful of times. The chain employs TRBV15 and TRBJ2-2; D assignment may be TRBD1 or TRBD2 (5 bases each). Looked up from germline, CDR1 is LNHNV and CDR2 is YYDKDF (reference sequence). Trimming took off 0 bases at V and 6 bases at J, with 8 bases between the two ends. CDR3 length: 14 residues. CDR3 in DNA: TGTGCCACCAGCAGAGACCGAGGGGCCGGGGAGCTGTTTTTT. It translates to CATSRDRGAGELFF.

This clonotype occurred many times. This chain joins TRBV4-1 and TRBJ1-2; possible D gene TRBD1, 5 bases. The V gene's germline CDR1 is MGHRA and CDR2 YSYEKL. CDR3 length: 15 residues. With 1 base removed from V and 6 bases from J, the gap between germline ends came to 15 bases. The CDR3 is CASSQGHGQYHGYTF. CDR3 bases: TGCGCCAGCAGCCAAGGTCACGGACAATACCATGGCTACACCTTC.